This T cell receptor beta chain was observed in a study of cytomegalovirus exposure and HLA in healthy donors. Study context: The same platform as the approximately 700 first-cohort repertoires was used for the 90 to 150 validation repertoires, a later analysis reported. Overall study findings and caveats: Accounts indicate the classifier identified cytomegalovirus status with strong specificity and sensitivity. Despite most TCR sequences being rare, some public TCRs occurred in many donors.

The V end was cut by 7 bases, the J end by 3 bases, with 10 bases between. The germline gives CDR1 MGHDK, CDR2 SYGVNS. This CDR3 has 13 amino acids. Some clones are missing from TCRdb's copy, which holds only in-frame ones; the method was immunoSEQ multiplex PCR. The data contain 110,000 or so clones, 88% of them seen just once; the ten biggest clones take up roughly 4.4%. As to this clone: As yet, its antigen is unknown.

This chain links TRBV25-1 with TRBJ2-4; weak D call: TRBD1 (5 bases). The receptor comes from a man aged 18 to 30 in good health and CMV-seropositive. Sequenced sample: PBMCs. This chain's CDR3 is CASTETDKNIQYF. CDR3 bases: TGTGCCAGCACTGAGACAGACAAAAACATTCAGTACTTC.